This section outlines one TCR beta chain sequence together with its context. Its antigen remains unknown. V lost 4 bases to trimming and J lost 4 bases; unmatched junction nucleotides: 3. This CDR3 is built from 14 residues. The germline CDR1 and CDR2 sequences are SNHLY and FYNNEI. This sample is part of a study of cytotoxic CD8 clonotypes in ibrutinib-treated CLL. Study-level results: At ibrutinib response, clonality increased, and at progression it declined back toward baseline. Few clonotypes were public, and these shrank or held steady under treatment.

Sequencing used immunoSEQ multiplex PCR; TCRdb keeps in-frame clones, though not all of them. The table has 300,000 to 350,000 clones, 80% seen once. The chain recombines TRBV2 with TRBJ2-2, with 7 positions matching TRBD2. The TCR was taken from a human donor with chronic lymphocytic leukemia. Here the sequenced sample was PBMCs, taken before ibrutinib treatment. CDR3 sequence reads: CASSGGRATGELFF. The CDR3 region has the DNA TGTGCCAGCAGTGGTGGGAGGGCCACCGGGGAGCTGTTTTTT.